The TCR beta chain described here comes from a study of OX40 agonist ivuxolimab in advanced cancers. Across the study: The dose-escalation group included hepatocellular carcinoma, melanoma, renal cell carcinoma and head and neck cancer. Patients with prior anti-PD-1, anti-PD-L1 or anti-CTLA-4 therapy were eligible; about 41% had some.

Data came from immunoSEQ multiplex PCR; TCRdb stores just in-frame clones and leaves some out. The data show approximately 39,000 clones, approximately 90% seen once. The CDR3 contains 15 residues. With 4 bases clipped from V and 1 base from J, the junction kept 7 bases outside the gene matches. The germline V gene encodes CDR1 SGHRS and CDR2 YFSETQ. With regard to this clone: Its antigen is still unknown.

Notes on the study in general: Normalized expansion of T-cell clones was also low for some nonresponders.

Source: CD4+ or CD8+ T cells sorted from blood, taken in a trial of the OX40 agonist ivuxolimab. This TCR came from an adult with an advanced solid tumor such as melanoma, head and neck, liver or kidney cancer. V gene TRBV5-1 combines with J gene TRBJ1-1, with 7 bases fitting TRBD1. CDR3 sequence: CASSNLGQANTEAFF. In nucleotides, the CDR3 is TGCGCCAGCAGCAACCTTGGACAGGCGAACACTGAAGCTTTCTTT. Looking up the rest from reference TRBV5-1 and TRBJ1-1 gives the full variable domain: KAGVTQTPRYLIKTRGQQVTLSCSPISGHRSVSWYQQTPGQGLQFLFEYFSETQRNKGNFPGRFSGRQFSNSRSEMNVSTLELGDSALYLCASSNLGQANTEAFFGQGTRLTVV.